This is a list of T cell receptor beta chains from one sample in a study of blood T cell repertoires in COVID-19. Here immunoSEQ multiplex PCR was the method, and the copy in TCRdb shows in-frame clones only, minus some. The table records roughly 410,000 clones, around 89% of them present only once. Sequencing input: peripheral blood. These receptors came from a woman in her 40s with COVID-19, enrolled during active disease. CDR3s include the opening cysteine and the closing phenylalanine or tryptophan. The order of the fields is J gene, V gene, clone size, D gene, CDR3 protein, CDR3 DNA. The D gene is left open where the match is weak. Expanded clones are given a class, and other clones once, few, many or no size at all.

>TRBJ2-3|TRBV9|NA|TRBD1
CASSVFSRTGLGDTQYF
TGTGCCAGCAGCGTATTTTCAAGGACAGGGCTTGGAGATACGCAGTATTTT
>TRBJ2-7|TRBV7-2|NA|NA
CASSSPRGYTGLEQYF
TGTGCCAGCAGTTCCCCCAGAGGCTATACAGGTTTGGAGCAGTACTTC
>TRBJ2-5|TRBV6-2/TRBV6-3|NA|TRBD1
CASSRQGQETQYF
TGTGCCAGCAGTCGACAGGGGCAAGAGACCCAGTACTTC
>TRBJ1-2|TRBV19|NA|NA
CASSIAGRGVYGYTF
TGTGCCAGTAGTATCGCGGGTAGAGGTGTCTATGGCTACACCTTC
>TRBJ2-3|TRBV7-2|NA|NA
CASSPQAGYTDTQYF
TGTGCCAGCAGCCCTCAAGCGGGTTACACAGATACGCAGTATTTT
>TRBJ1-1|TRBV24-1|once|NA
CATSDPGGTEAFF
TGTGCCACCAGTGACCCGGGGGGGACTGAAGCTTTCTTT
>TRBJ2-1|TRBV15|NA|NA
CATSETPQIYNEQFF
TGTGCCACCAGTGAGACACCCCAAATATACAATGAGCAGTTCTTC
>TRBJ1-2|TRBV4-2|NA|NA
CASSYYVGGYTF
TGTGCCAGCAGTTACTATGTGGGTGGCTACACCTTC
>TRBJ2-7|TRBV18|NA|NA
CASSPGTAGYEQYF
TGTGCCAGCTCACCCGGGACTGCGGGCTACGAGCAGTACTTC
>TRBJ1-2|TRBV19|once|TRBD1
CASSTTGTGKNYGYTF
TGTGCCAGTAGTACAACCGGGACAGGGAAGAACTATGGCTACACCTTC
>TRBJ1-2|TRBV6-2/TRBV6-3|NA|TRBD1
CASSPAFIGTGADYGYTF
TGTGCCAGCAGTCCCGCGTTCATAGGGACAGGGGCAGACTATGGCTACACCTTC
>TRBJ1-2|TRBV5-4|NA|NA
CASSLRSNHNYGYTF
TGTGCCAGCAGCTTGCGGAGTAACCACAACTATGGCTACACCTTC
>TRBJ2-1|TRBV7-3|NA|TRBD2
CASSLTSGPYNEQFF
TGTGCCAGCAGCCTTACTAGCGGACCCTACAATGAGCAGTTCTTC
>TRBJ1-2|TRBV7-9|NA|TRBD1
CASSSGQGYGYTF
TGTGCCAGCAGCTCGGGACAGGGGTATGGCTACACCTTC
>TRBJ1-4|TRBV27|NA|TRBD1
CASSLSIRTGSGEKLFF
TGTGCCAGCAGTCTCTCAATCCGGACAGGGTCAGGTGAAAAACTGTTTTTT
>TRBJ2-7|TRBV11-3|NA|TRBD2
CASSQGLAGGSHEQYF
TGTGCCAGCAGCCAGGGACTAGCGGGAGGCTCCCACGAGCAGTACTTC
>TRBJ1-5|TRBV30|NA|TRBD1
CAWSRGTGEQPQHF
TGTGCCTGGAGTAGAGGGACAGGGGAACAGCCCCAGCATTTT
>TRBJ2-2|TRBV7-2|NA|NA
CASSLRLANTGELFF
TGTGCCAGCAGCTTAAGGCTAGCGAACACCGGGGAGCTGTTTTTT
>TRBJ2-7|TRBV2|NA|NA
CASSEGGPPTYEQYF
TGTGCCAGCAGTGAAGGGGGGCCCCCAACTTACGAGCAGTACTTC
>TRBJ2-2|TRBV19|NA|TRBD2
CASSRGLAGGNTGELFF
TGTGCCAGTAGTCGGGGACTAGCGGGGGGGAACACCGGGGAGCTGTTTTTT
>TRBJ2-2|TRBV6-5|NA|NA
CASSSGLLNTGELFF
TGTGCCAGCAGTTCGGGACTCCTAAACACCGGGGAGCTGTTTTTT
>TRBJ1-5|TRBV2|NA|NA
CASTLRRTVYNQPQHF
TGTGCCAGCACCCTTCGGCGGACAGTGTACAATCAGCCCCAGCATTTT
>TRBJ1-1|TRBV5-1|once|NA
CASSFQGGSTEAFF
TGCGCCAGCAGCTTTCAGGGAGGTAGCACTGAAGCTTTCTTT
>TRBJ2-7|TRBV6-2/TRBV6-3|NA|TRBD2
CASSYSGGPLEQYF
TGTGCCAGCAGTTACAGCGGGGGCCCTCTCGAGCAGTACTTC
>TRBJ2-5|TRBV27|once|NA
CASSLQGGETQYF
TGTGCCAGCAGTCTTCAGGGTGGGGAGACCCAGTACTTC
>TRBJ2-7|TRBV2|NA|TRBD2
CASSLSAGVFYEQYF
TGTGCCAGCAGTTTATCAGCGGGAGTTTTCTACGAGCAGTACTTC
>TRBJ1-1|TRBV3-1/TRBV3-2|NA|NA
CASRTGSYTEAFF
TGTGCCAGCAGAACAGGGAGCTACACTGAAGCTTTCTTT
>TRBJ1-6|TRBV9|NA|TRBD1
CASSAGGTGIQSPLHF
TGTGCCAGCAGCGCCGGAGGGACAGGGATACAATCACCCCTCCACTTT
>TRBJ2-3|TRBV19|NA|TRBD2
CASSTQTSGGADTQYF
TGTGCCAGTAGTACCCAGACTAGCGGGGGAGCGGATACGCAGTATTTT
>TRBJ1-2|TRBV18|NA|TRBD1
CASSPGTGTGTGYTF
TGTGCCAGCTCACCAGGGACAGGTACGGGGACCGGCTACACCTTC
>TRBJ1-2|TRBV29-1|NA|NA
CSVELSGNYGYTF
TGCAGCGTTGAATTATCCGGGAACTATGGCTACACCTTC
>TRBJ2-5|TRBV2|NA|NA
CASSDGGEVTQYF
TGTGCCAGCAGTGATGGCGGGGAGGTGACCCAGTACTTC
>TRBJ2-5|TRBV6-2/TRBV6-3|NA|NA
CASSYWLNGDQETQYF
TGTGCCAGCAGTTACTGGTTAAACGGGGATCAAGAGACCCAGTACTTC
>TRBJ1-2|TRBV28|NA|NA
CASSPRGGGYGYTF
TGTGCCAGCAGTCCCCGCGGCGGGGGCTATGGCTACACCTTC
>TRBJ2-3|TRBV11-2|NA|NA
CASSPRLPNGADTQYF
TGTGCCAGCAGCCCGCGACTTCCTAACGGGGCAGATACGCAGTATTTT
>TRBJ1-1|TRBV19|NA|NA
CASSIEGGGTEAFF
TGTGCCAGTAGTATTGAGGGAGGAGGCACTGAAGCTTTCTTT
>TRBJ1-2|TRBV30|NA|NA
CAWTTLRQAKNGYTF
TGTGCCTGGACTACACTAAGACAGGCAAAGAATGGCTACACCTTC
>TRBJ2-3|TRBV6-2/TRBV6-3|once|NA
CASSYSGATDTQYF
TGTGCCAGCAGTTACTCCGGAGCTACAGATACGCAGTATTTT
>TRBJ2-7|TRBV19|NA|NA
CASSNRDNVYEQYF
TGTGCCAGTAGTAACCGGGATAATGTCTACGAGCAGTACTTC
>TRBJ1-1|TRBV18|NA|TRBD1
CASLKTGVDDTEAFF
TGTGCCAGCCTTAAAACAGGGGTAGATGACACTGAAGCTTTCTTT
>TRBJ2-1|TRBV10-3|NA|TRBD2
CAISEGPSGDNEQFF
TGTGCCATCAGTGAGGGTCCTAGCGGGGACAATGAGCAGTTCTTC
>TRBJ1-6|TRBV3-1/TRBV3-2|NA|TRBD1
CASSPLGTESSPLHF
TGTGCCAGCAGCCCGCTGGGGACAGAAAGCTCACCCCTCCACTTT
>TRBJ1-6|TRBV6-1|NA|TRBD1
CASSETQGARNSPLHF
TGTGCCAGCAGTGAGACACAGGGGGCGAGGAATTCACCCCTCCACTTT
>TRBJ2-2|TRBV19|once|TRBD1
CASSPNHRGNTGELFF
TGTGCCAGTAGCCCAAATCACAGGGGGAATACCGGGGAGCTGTTTTTT
>TRBJ1-1|TRBV4-3|NA|NA
CASSHIEGDTEAFF
TGCGCCAGCAGCCACATTGAAGGGGACACTGAAGCTTTCTTT
>TRBJ1-2|TRBV30|NA|NA
CAWSVHLGTSYGYTF
TGTGCCTGGAGTGTCCACCTAGGGACATCTTATGGTTACACCTTC
>TRBJ1-2|TRBV28|NA|TRBD1
CASSFPGQVANYGYTF
TGTGCCAGCAGTTTCCCGGGACAGGTAGCTAACTATGGCTACACCTTC
>TRBJ1-4|TRBV28|NA|NA
CASSLGGNEKLFF
TGTGCCAGCAGTCTCGGTGGTAATGAAAAACTGTTTTTT
>TRBJ1-6|TRBV5-6|NA|NA
CASSSLSYNSPLHF
TGTGCCAGCAGCTCACTATCCTATAATTCACCCCTCCACTTT
>TRBJ1-2|TRBV5-1|few|NA
CASSLTADALANYGYTF
TGCGCCAGCAGCTTGACAGCAGATGCGTTAGCTAACTATGGCTACACCTTC
>TRBJ1-3|TRBV6-6|NA|NA
CASRPYSGNTIYF
TGTGCCAGTCGTCCCTACTCTGGAAACACCATATATTTT
>TRBJ1-5|TRBV4-1|NA|TRBD1
CASSPTGADSNQPQHF
TGCGCCAGCAGCCCCACAGGGGCGGATAGCAATCAGCCCCAGCATTTT
>TRBJ1-5|TRBV7-2|NA|NA
CASSFSHRPQGEPQHF
TGTGCCAGCAGCTTCTCCCACAGGCCACAAGGGGAGCCCCAGCATTTT